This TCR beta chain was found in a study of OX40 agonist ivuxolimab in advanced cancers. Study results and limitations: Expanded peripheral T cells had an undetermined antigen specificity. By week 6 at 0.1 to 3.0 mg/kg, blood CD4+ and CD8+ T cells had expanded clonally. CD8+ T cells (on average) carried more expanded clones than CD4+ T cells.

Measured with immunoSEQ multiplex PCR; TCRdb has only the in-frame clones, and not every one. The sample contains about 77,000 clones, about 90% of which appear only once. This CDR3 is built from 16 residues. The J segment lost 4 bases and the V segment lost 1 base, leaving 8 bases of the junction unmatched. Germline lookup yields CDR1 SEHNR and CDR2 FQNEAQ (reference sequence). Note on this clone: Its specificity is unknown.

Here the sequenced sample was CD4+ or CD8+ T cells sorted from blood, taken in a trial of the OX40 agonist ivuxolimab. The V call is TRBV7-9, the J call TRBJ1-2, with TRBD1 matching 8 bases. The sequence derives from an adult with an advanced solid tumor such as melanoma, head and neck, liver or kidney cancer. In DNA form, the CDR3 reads TGTGCCAGCAGCTTAGTCCCAGGCAGGGGGCTCTATGGCTACACCTTC. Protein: CASSLVPGRGLYGYTF.